The 14 T cell receptor beta chains listed next were all sequenced from one sample in a study of T cells in Graves' hyperthyroidism and ophthalmopathy. RNA transcripts yielded amplified TCR beta CDR3 regions. HTBI primers were the set used in a first-round RT-PCR of the TCR CDR3. TCRdb independently ran MiXCR on the multiplex PCR reads; one entry per CDR3 protein. The sample has about 620,000 distinct CDR3 sequences, 15% to 20% seen once. What was sequenced was blood. The receptors shown here come from a young woman with Graves' hyperthyroidism.

This clonotype was counted ten times or more. V and J are TRBV28 and TRBJ1-4, with TRBD1 identical over 10 bases. J gave up 10 bases and V 5 bases, and 10 bases lay outside the gene matches. Per the germline V gene, CDR1 is MDHEN and CDR2 is SYDVKM. The CDR3 covers 15 residues. The CDR3 DNA is TGTGCCAGCAGTACTCCCGGGACAGGGGCGGGAAAACTGTTTTTT. Translating it yields CASSTPGTGAGKLFF.

This clonotype occurred many times. The chain is built from TRBV3-1 and TRBJ2-3; maybe TRBD2 (5 bases). This CDR3 contains 14 residues. Looked up from germline, CDR1 is LGHDT and CDR2 is YNNKEL (reference sequence). The ends were cut back, 0 bases at V and 7 bases at J, with 11 bases in the middle. CDR3 residues: CASSQEIATNTQYF. The CDR3 nucleotides are TGTGCCAGCAGCCAAGAAATAGCGACTAATACGCAGTATTTT.

The sample holds many counts of this clonotype. This sequence joins TRBV2 and TRBJ1-1; 8 nucleotides match TRBD1. Looked up from germline, CDR1 is SNHLY and CDR2 is FYNNEI. The CDR3 contains 12 residues. V trimming: 8 bases; J trimming: 4 bases; junction bases outside the gene matches: 3. This chain's CDR3 is CASRRGPTEAFF. The CDR3 nucleotides read TGTGCCAGCCGCAGGGGGCCCACTGAAGCTTTCTTT.

This clonotype was seen more than once but under ten times. The chain employs TRBV29-1 and TRBJ1-1; possible D gene TRBD1, 5 bases. The V end was cut by 5 bases, the J end by 4 bases, with 11 bases between. Per germline, CDR1 SQVTM and CDR2 ANQGSEA. This CDR3 comprises 12 residues. CDR3 amino acids: CSVPEGATEAFF. The DNA for the CDR3 is TGCAGCGTTCCCGAAGGGGCCACTGAAGCTTTCTTT.

This clonotype turned up a few times. One junction end does not reproduce the germline sequence, and a read error may be involved. This chain uses TRBV5-1 with TRBJ1-1; 9 bases are shared with TRBD1. Looked up from germline, CDR1 is SGHRS and CDR2 is YFSETQ. The CDR3 length is 15 residues. The CDR3 DNA reads as TGTGCCAGCAGCGGAACCGGGACAGGGAGGACTGAAGCTTTCTTT. This translates into CASSGTGTGRTEAFF.

On this clonotype: Because it lacks the conserved phenylalanine or tryptophan at the end, this CDR3 is likely a read error. This sequence joins TRBV18 and TRBJ1-4, with D uncertain. V lost 2 bases, J lost 0 bases, and 10 bases lay in between. This CDR3 is built from 16 residues. Germline loops: CDR1 KGHSH, CDR2 LQKENI. CDR3 in amino acids: CASSPLAPATNEKLFL. In DNA, the CDR3 is TGTGCCAGCTCACCATTGGCGCCCGCAACTAATGAAAAACTGTTTCTT.

This clonotype was recorded a few times. The chain carries TRBV24-1 and TRBJ2-1, with a possible D match to TRBD2 (6 bases). CDR3 size: 16 residues. V was shortened by 7 bases and J by 0 bases, with 15 bases between the two germline ends. Germline lookup yields CDR1 KGHDR and CDR2 SFDVKD. The chain's CDR3 is CATSPGLLASYNEQFF. The CDR3 DNA follows: TGTGCCACCAGCCCGGGACTTCTTGCCTCCTACAATGAGCAGTTCTTC.

The CDR3 reads CSASNGQGILAKNIQYF. The CDR3 bases are TGCAGTGCTAGTAATGGACAGGGGATTCTAGCCAAAAACATTCAGTACTTC. The chain carries TRBV20-1 and TRBJ2-4; 9 nucleotides agree with TRBD1. The junction had 9 bases not matched to a gene; V was cut back by 3 bases and J by 0 bases. The CDR3 extends over 17 amino acids. Germline CDR1 reads DFQATT; CDR2 reads SNEGSKA (reference sequence).

This clonotype was recorded many times. The V and J genes are TRBV27 and TRBJ2-7; tentatively, D is TRBD2 (5 bases). CDR3 length equals 15 residues. V was shortened by 2 bases and J by 2 bases, with 13 bases between the two germline ends. The V gene's germline CDR1 is MNHEY and CDR2 SMNVEV (reference sequence). The CDR3 nucleotides read TGTGCCAGCAGTTTAAGCGGCAACAATGCCTACGAGCAGTACTTC. Its translation is CASSLSGNNAYEQYF.

The chain recombines TRBV7-9 with TRBJ2-1, with 9 bases identical to TRBD2. Losses at the gene ends were 5 bases for V and 4 bases for J; bases not matched to a gene: 15. The CDR3 length is 18 residues. Germline-derived CDR1 and CDR2 are SEHNR and FQNEAQ (reference sequence). This CDR3 is CASSPPGIRTSDYNEQFF. CDR3 nucleotides: TGTGCCAGCAGCCCTCCTGGAATAAGGACTAGCGATTACAATGAGCAGTTCTTC. Full variable domain (outside the CDR3, taken from reference TRBV7-9 and TRBJ2-1): DTGVSQNPRHKITKRGQNVTFRCDPISEHNRLYWYRQTLGQGPEFLTYFQNEAQLEKSRLLSDRFSAERPKGSFSTLEIQRTEQGDSAMYLCASSPPGIRTSDYNEQFFGPGTRLTVL.

In regard to this clonotype: A read error may be the cause here, since a much bigger clone is one base away. This chain links TRBV3-1 with TRBJ2-3; unclear D gene. This CDR3 region has 17 residues. Germline loops: CDR1 LGHDT, CDR2 YNNKEL (reference sequence). The V end lost 0 bases, the J end lost 1 base, and 14 bases lay between the germline ends. CDR3 nucleotide sequence: TGTGCCAGCAGCCAAGATCTCTCCAGGCCGGGCACAGATACGCAGTATTTT. Translated, it gives CASSQDLSRPGTDTQYF.

This clonotype was seen at least ten times. The CDR3: CAWSFREGTEAFF. DNA for the CDR3: TGTGCCTGGAGTTTCAGGGAAGGGACTGAAGCTTTCTTT. The chain carries TRBV30 and TRBJ1-1; D perhaps matches TRBD1 (5 bases). CDR3 length: 13 amino acids. V was cut by 2 bases and J by 5 bases, with 12 bases left in between. CDR1 is GTSNPN, CDR2 SVGIG, per germline (reference sequence).

The chain joins TRBV20-1 to TRBJ2-7; the D gene is possibly TRBD1 (5 bases). Trimming removed 0 bases at V and 3 bases at J, with 42 bases between. The germline V gene has CDR1 DFQATT and CDR2 SNEGSKA (reference sequence). The CDR3 is 24 residues long. CDR3 residues: CSARDLFSTRPTTGEGVVFYEQYF. CDR3 nucleotides: TGCAGTGCTAGAGATCTTTTTTCTACCAGACCTACAACAGGAGAAGGGGTGGTATTCTACGAGCAGTACTTC.

This clonotype was picked up a small number of times. The chain couples TRBV20-1 to TRBJ2-7, with 7 bases that match TRBD1. V lost 6 bases to trimming and J lost 0 bases; unmatched junction nucleotides: 5. The CDR3 runs 13 residues. The germline gives CDR1 DFQATT, CDR2 SNEGSKA (reference sequence). This chain's CDR3 is CSAWTGDSYEQYF. CDR3 nucleotides: TGCAGTGCGTGGACAGGAGACTCCTACGAGCAGTACTTC.